This TCR beta chain was recovered during a study of CD8+ T cells in alopecia areata (dated by TCRdb to the late 2010s). About the full investigation: Treated patients were enrolled in an open-label pilot trial of oral tofacitinib, 5 to 10 mg twice daily, for moderate-to-severe alopecia areata. Tofacitinib was given for 6 to 18 months, followed by 6 months of follow-up off drug to assess delayed response and recurrence. To study T cell clonal expansion in alopecia areata, the researchers applied high-throughput TCRbeta sequencing to both the C3H/HeJ mouse model and human patients. Scalp tissue and sorted CD4+ and CD8+ peripheral blood T cells from patchy and totalis/universalis alopecia areata patients and from healthy controls were covered by human TCRbeta sequencing. Tofacitinib-treated patients had biopsies at baseline and at 4 and 24 weeks of treatment, with a later scalp biopsy in several patients. Scalp clonality was compared among normal scalp (n=4), patchy alopecia areata scalp (n=8), and alopecia totalis/universalis scalp (n=8). RNA was obtained with the PAXgene miRNA kit for fixed scalp, the miRNeasy kit for PBMCs, and the RNeasy kit for mouse skin. TCRbeta CDR3 regions were amplified by immunoSEQ multiplex PCR using 35 Vbeta forward and 13 Jbeta reverse primers. Findings and caveats that apply to the study as a whole: Lesional scalp, especially in alopecia totalis/universalis, showed higher clonality and more expanded CD8+ clones than normal scalp, suggesting antigenic drive. Scalp TCR repertoire analysis is complicated because resident alphabeta T cells in normal human skin are also sequenced, whereas mouse skin is dominated by gammadelta T cells. TCR sequences shared between patients were less clear than in mice, possibly partly because of HLA diversity in the patient population.

Its CDR3 holds 11 amino acids, cysteine through phenylalanine. The kept DNA is CDR3 alone, 33 bases in frame from the first base. The germline V gene yields SQVTM for CDR1 and ANQGSEA for CDR2. After removal of 6 bases from V and 7 bases from J, the junction retains 2 bases not matched to a gene. This specimen's time point label, per the study, means: baseline before oral tofacitinib. Peripheral blood and lesional scalp punch biopsies were obtained from patients with alopecia areata. PBMCs were isolated by density centrifugation and stained for CD3, CD4 and CD8, after which CD4+ and CD8+ T cells were sorted on a FACSAria. Library generation was performed with the immunoSEQ multiplex PCR assay. RNA was extracted from all samples and reverse transcribed into cDNA, which served as template for TCR sequencing. SuperScript III was used for first-strand cDNA synthesis, primed with a 2:1 mix of oligo-dT and random hexamers. Amplification bias was assessed with a synthetic immune receptor repertoire, and residual bias was removed computationally. Regarding the original processing steps: Raw reads were preprocessed to remove errors, and CDR3 was defined by IMGT conventions from the conserved cysteine to phenylalanine. To get clonality, Shannon entropy was normalized by log2 of the number of productive unique TCRs and the result was subtracted from 1. Scalp TCRbeta sequences were cross-referenced with sorted blood CD4 and CD8 repertoires so that the CD4 or CD8 identity of scalp clones could be inferred. Sourced from immuneACCESS, this table was stored by TCRdb with only in-frame sequences that have V and J called. A share of the clones is absent; for the studies checked, an unresolved V gene accounts for under half, and the remainder has no known explanation. V and J calls and clone size are those listed in that table; D and trimming were worked out from the DNA. For this sample there are about 250,000 clones; 67% appear just once. 1% to 1.5% of the sample belongs to the ten largest clones.

This clone has more than one count but fewer than ten. The antigen it binds to is not known. Base qualities are not recorded, but no much larger clone differs from it by a single base. Other DNA sequences in the same sample also yield this CDR3. The source is a human donor with alopecia areata. The source was CD4+ T cells sorted from blood, collected at week 0. The sequence is built from TRBV29-1 and TRBJ1-2, and 10 bases in between align with TRBD1. The base sequence is TGCAGCGTAGGGACAGGGGTTGGCTACACCTTC. The translation is CSVGTGVGYTF.